These 20 T cell receptor beta chains share one sample of origin, sequenced in a study of cytomegalovirus exposure and HLA in healthy donors. The PCR had 60 Vbeta and 13 Jbeta primers. Profiling relied on immunoSEQ multiplex PCR, and the TCRdb table lists in-frame clones only, not all of them. Of around 99,000 clones in the sample, roughly 76% were seen once. The sample was PBMCs. These TCRs come from a woman aged 45-65 years in good health and CMV-seropositive.

This clone was counted between two and nine times. The chain couples TRBV5-1 to TRBJ1-1; 8 bases match TRBD1. V gave up 4 bases and J gave up 3 bases; unmatched junction bases: 5. The CDR3 runs 14 residues. Germline V gives CDR1 SGHRS, CDR2 YFSETQ. CDR3 sequence reads: CASSPQGGDTEAFF. CDR3 sequence (DNA): TGCGCCAGCAGCCCACAGGGGGGGGACACTGAAGCTTTCTTT.

This clone appeared once. The J gene is TRBJ2-7, the V gene TRBV6-5; 8 bases are shared with TRBD2. Germline V gene sequence: CDR1 MNHEY, CDR2 SVGAGI. The V segment lost 2 bases and the J segment 3 bases; nucleotides outside the gene matches: 9. This CDR3 spans 16 amino acids. CDR3 residues: CASSYAGGGTSYEQYF. CDR3 bases: TGTGCCAGCAGTTACGCCGGGGGGGGGACTAGCTACGAGCAGTACTTC.

The rearrangement uses TRBV7-2 and TRBJ2-7; no clear D. Per germline, CDR1 SGHTA and CDR2 FQGNSA. Trimming removed 1 base from V and 3 bases from J, with 4 bases in between. The CDR3 totals 12 residues. CDR3 sequence (DNA): TGTGCCAGCAGCTTAGACTACTACGAGCAGTACTTC. Translation: CASSLDYYEQYF.

The V gene is TRBV29-1, the J gene TRBJ1-2, with 8 bases matching TRBD1. This CDR3 comprises 14 residues. The germline gives CDR1 SQVTM, CDR2 ANQGSEA. The trim removed 7 bases at V and 0 bases at J, leaving 7 bases unmatched. The DNA for the CDR3 is TGCAGCGCTAGGGACAGGAGGGCTAACTATGGCTACACCTTC. Protein: CSARDRRANYGYTF.

V and J are TRBV20-1 and TRBJ2-7, with D possibly TRBD1 on 6 matching bases. The CDR3 totals 11 residues. Deletions cut 6 bases from V and 6 bases from J, with 12 bases between. Germline values: CDR1 DFQATT, CDR2 SNEGSKA (reference sequence). CDR3 sequence: CSAQTGTEQYF. As DNA, the CDR3 is TGCAGTGCGCAGACAGGAACCGAGCAGTACTTC.

This chain links TRBV7-6 with TRBJ2-3; TRBD2 might be the D (5 bases). Trimming cost V 5 bases and J 4 bases, with 10 bases left between them. CDR1 and CDR2 (germline): SGHVS, FNYEAQ. This CDR3 is built from 13 residues. For the CDR3, the DNA is TGTGCCAGCAGCCTCTTGGAGGCAGATACGCAGTATTTT. This codes for CASSLLEADTQYF.

V gene TRBV9 combines with J gene TRBJ2-3; possibly TRBD1 for D (5 bases). From germline, CDR1 is SGDLS and CDR2 YYNGEE. Between the trimmed V and J ends, which lost 0 bases and 3 bases, there was a span of 11 bases. The CDR3 has 15 residues. The CDR3 spells CASSVDGAATDTQYF. CDR3 DNA: TGTGCCAGCAGCGTAGATGGGGCAGCAACAGATACGCAGTATTTT.

This CDR3 reads CASSSGTSVQETQYF. CDR3 DNA sequence: TGTGCCAGCAGCTCCGGGACTAGCGTCCAAGAGACCCAGTACTTC. This chain links TRBV6-6 with TRBJ2-5, with TRBD2 matching 10 bases. The V gene's germline CDR1 is MNHNY and CDR2 SVGAGI (reference sequence). Trimming at V came to 6 bases and at J to 1 base, leaving 5 bases not matched to a gene. The CDR3 runs 15 residues.

This rearrangement joins TRBV7-2 to TRBJ1-2; 7 bases are shared with TRBD1. CDR3 length equals 16 residues. V gave up 4 bases and J gave up 4 bases; unmatched junction bases: 12. Germline lookup yields CDR1 SGHTA and CDR2 FQGNSA. CDR3 loop: CASSSGRTGKAYGYTF. DNA of the CDR3: TGTGCCAGCAGCTCAGGCAGGACAGGAAAGGCCTATGGCTACACCTTC.

The chain employs TRBV7-2 and TRBJ1-6; TRBD1 aligns across 8 bases. This CDR3 contains 17 residues. Trimming removed 4 bases from V and 2 bases from J; junction bases left unmatched: 7. Germline lookup yields CDR1 SGHTA and CDR2 FQGNSA. CDR3 DNA: TGTGCCAGCAGCTCGATCCAGGGGGCCGCCTATAATTCACCCCTCCACTTT. Its translation: CASSSIQGAAYNSPLHF.

This chain uses TRBV11-2 with TRBJ2-5; perhaps TRBD2 as D (6 bases). This CDR3 has 14 amino acids. Trimming pared 0 bases from V and 7 bases from J, leaving 12 bases between. Germline V CDR1 and CDR2: SGHAT, FQNNGV. As DNA, the CDR3 is TGTGCCAGCAGCTTAGACTGGGGAGGCGGGACCCAGTACTTC. Translating it yields CASSLDWGGGTQYF.

The count of this clone is one. The rearrangement uses TRBV11-3 and TRBJ2-2, with a tentative D call TRBD2 (5 bases). This CDR3 is built from 16 residues. V was pared by 4 bases and J by 8 bases, with 20 bases between. The germline gives CDR1 SGHNT, CDR2 YENEEA. The CDR3, as DNA: TGTGCCAGCAGCTCGCGTACTGCGGGCCCCCGAGGGGAGCTGTTTTTT. Residues: CASSSRTAGPRGELFF.

Only one count was recorded for this clone. The chain couples TRBV9 to TRBJ1-3; 7 bases fit TRBD1. The CDR3 length is 17 residues. J lost 1 base, V lost 3 bases, and 10 bases had no gene match. In germline, CDR1 is SGDLS, CDR2 YYNGEE. Here the CDR3 reads CASSAAGATGSGNTIYF. CDR3 nucleotide sequence: TGTGCCAGCAGCGCAGCCGGCGCGACAGGGTCTGGAAACACCATATATTTT.

The J gene is TRBJ2-1, the V gene TRBV4-3; 7 bases are shared with TRBD2. The CDR3 totals 16 residues. V lost 1 base, J lost 5 bases, and 8 bases stayed unmatched. Germline V gene data show CDR1 as LGHNA and CDR2 as YSLEER. The CDR3 nucleotides are TGCGCCAGCAGCCAAGTTTGGGGGGGAGCCAACAATGAGCAGTTCTTC. It yields the protein CASSQVWGGANNEQFF.

The chain links TRBV5-8 to TRBJ2-1; 8 bases are shared with TRBD2. The CDR3 runs 14 residues. Germline CDR1 reads SGHTS; CDR2 reads YDEGEE. Trimming at V came to 0 bases and at J to 12 bases, leaving 8 bases not matched to a gene. The CDR3 nucleotides are TGTGCCAGCAGCTTGGGGGACCGCGCGGGGGGGCAGTTCTTC. It is translated as CASSLGDRAGGQFF.

The chain has TRBV2 and TRBJ2-1, with 7 bases aligning to TRBD2. The CDR3 runs 13 residues. CDR1 and CDR2 from the germline V gene are SNHLY and FYNNEI. V shed 7 bases and J 3 bases; nucleotides not matched to a gene: 3. The CDR3 DNA sequence: TGTGCCAGCACGCGGGAGCACTACAATGAGCAGTTCTTC. Amino acids: CASTREHYNEQFF.

The chain has TRBV5-1 and TRBJ2-6; maybe TRBD1 (6 bases). The CDR3 runs 18 residues. The germline V and J ends were trimmed by 0 bases and 0 bases, with 13 bases remaining between them. Germline V gene sequence: CDR1 SGHRS, CDR2 YFSETQ. CDR3 in amino acids: CASSLDGQMTSGANVLTF. The CDR3 DNA is TGCGCCAGCAGCTTGGACGGACAGATGACCTCTGGGGCCAACGTCCTGACTTTC.

The rearrangement joins TRBV9 to TRBJ2-5, with D tentatively TRBD1 (6 bases). Between the trimmed V and J ends, which lost 3 bases and 5 bases, there was a span of 14 bases. CDR3 size: 14 residues. Germline assignment: CDR1 SGDLS and CDR2 YYNGEE. CDR3 amino acids: CASSAGAGVETQYF. The CDR3 nucleotides are TGTGCCAGCAGCGCCGGGGCAGGGGTCGAGACCCAGTACTTC.

This clone came up a few times. V usage is TRBV4-3 and J usage is TRBJ2-3, with D possibly being TRBD1 (6 bases). Germline V gives CDR1 LGHNA, CDR2 YSLEER. Deletions cut 4 bases from V and 2 bases from J, with 13 bases between. CDR3 length equals 15 residues. CDR3 DNA: TGCGCCAGCAGCCTAGGACAGAGCCACACAGATACGCAGTATTTT. The encoded protein is CASSLGQSHTDTQYF.

The chain recombines TRBV6-6 with TRBJ1-5; possibly TRBD1 for D (5 bases). CDR3 length: 16 residues. The germline V gene encodes CDR1 MNHNY and CDR2 SVGAGI (reference sequence). Trimming stripped 2 bases from V and 5 bases from J, with 16 bases between. The CDR3 reads CASSYGGGGGDQPQHF. CDR3 DNA: TGTGCCAGCAGTTACGGCGGGGGTGGGGGGGATCAGCCCCAGCATTTT.